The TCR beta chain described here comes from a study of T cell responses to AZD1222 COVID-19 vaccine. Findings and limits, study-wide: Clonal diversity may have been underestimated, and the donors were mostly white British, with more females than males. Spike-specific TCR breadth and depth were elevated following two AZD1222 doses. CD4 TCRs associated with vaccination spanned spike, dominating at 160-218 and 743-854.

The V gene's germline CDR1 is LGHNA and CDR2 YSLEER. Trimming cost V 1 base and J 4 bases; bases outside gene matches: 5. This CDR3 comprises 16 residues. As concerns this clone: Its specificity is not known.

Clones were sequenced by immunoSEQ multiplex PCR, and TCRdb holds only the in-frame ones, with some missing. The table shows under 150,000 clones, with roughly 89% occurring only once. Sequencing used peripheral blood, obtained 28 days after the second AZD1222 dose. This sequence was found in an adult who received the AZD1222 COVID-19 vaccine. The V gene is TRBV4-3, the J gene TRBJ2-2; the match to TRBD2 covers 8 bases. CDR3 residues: CASSQGGLAGTGELFF. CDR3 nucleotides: TGCGCCAGCAGCCAAGGTGGGCTAGCGGGCACCGGGGAGCTGTTTTTT.